This T cell receptor (beta chain) was obtained from a study of T cells in Graves' hyperthyroidism and ophthalmopathy. There were TCR beta CDR3 regions amplified from RNA transcripts. Researchers ran a first-round RT-PCR on the TCR CDR3 using the HTBI primer set. TCRdb called the multiplex PCR reads again in MiXCR, with one record for every CDR3 protein. The table records around 340,000 distinct CDR3 sequences, approximately 22% of them present only once. CDR3 length equals 16 residues. This clonotype has just one count. A junction boundary mismatches the germline segment, possibly from a read error. Sequencing used blood. The V gene is TRBV12-3 or TRBV12-4, the J gene TRBJ2-5; 7 bases are a match to TRBD2. The sequence came from a woman between 45 and 65 years old with Graves' hyperthyroidism. CDR3 residues: CASRALRAGELETKYF. The CDR3 bases are TGTGCCAGCAGGGCGCTGCGGGCGGGAGAGCTAGAGACCAAGTACTTC.